One sample yielded the 9 T cell receptor beta chains listed below, sequenced in a study of spatial heterogeneity in lung cancer. Each CDR3 protein is one row after TCRdb ran MiXCR on the 5' RACE reads. The sample carries fewer than 1,500 distinct CDR3 sequences, approximately 6.2% recorded once. Time point noted: sample taken at primary tumor resection. This specimen was normal lung tissue next to the tumor, taken at surgery. These receptors all stem from a male donor with early-stage non-small cell lung cancer.

This clonotype appeared many times. This chain connects TRBV7-3 to TRBJ2-7, with 10 nucleotides matching TRBD1. CDR1 and CDR2 from the germline V gene are SGHTA and FQGTGA. The length of the CDR3 is 15 residues. V was pared by 5 bases and J by 3 bases, with 7 bases of the junction left unmatched. CDR3 coding DNA: TGTGCCAGCAGCCCCACCGGGACAGGGGTCTACGAGCAGTACTTC. Its translation: CASSPTGTGVYEQYF.

As concerns this clonotype: Relative to the germline gene, one junction end is altered; a read error may explain this. The J gene is TRBJ2-3, the V gene TRBV3-1; no firm D call. The CDR3 loop spans 12 amino acids. Germline-derived CDR1 and CDR2 are LGHDT and YNNKEL (reference sequence). The DNA of the CDR3 is TGTGCCAGCAGCCTCGGACCAGAAACGCAGTATTTT. Translation: CASSLGPETQYF.

This clonotype is labeled medium-sized. The chain has TRBV7-3 and TRBJ2-6, with D possibly matching TRBD1 (5 bases). The CDR3 covers 15 residues. Germline CDR1 and CDR2: SGHTA and FQGTGA. The ends were cut back, 5 bases at V and 2 bases at J, with 10 bases in the middle. The CDR3: CASSHRTAGANVLTF. CDR3 sequence (DNA): TGTGCCAGCAGCCACAGGACGGCTGGGGCCAACGTCCTGACTTTC. Full variable domain (outside the CDR3, taken from reference TRBV7-3 and TRBJ2-6): GAGVSQTPSNKVTEKGKYVELRCDPISGHTALYWYRQSLGQGPEFLIYFQGTGAADDSGLPNDRFFAVRPEGSVSTLKIQRTERGDSAVYLCASSHRTAGANVLTFGAGSRLTVL.

This clonotype is classed as medium-sized. The V gene is TRBV28, the J gene TRBJ1-5; D call uncertain. This CDR3 comprises 14 residues. Trimming pared 6 bases from V and 5 bases from J, leaving 14 bases between. Germline values: CDR1 MDHEN, CDR2 SYDVKM. CDR3 sequence: CASSLHLDDQPQHF. CDR3 nucleotides: TGTGCCAGCAGCCTACACCTAGACGATCAGCCCCAGCATTTT.

This clonotype is classed as medium-sized. The chain has TRBV12-3 or TRBV12-4 and TRBJ1-4, with 8 positions matching TRBD1. V lost 3 bases, J lost 8 bases, and 5 bases stayed unmatched. This CDR3 has 14 amino acids. CDR3 DNA: TGTGCCAGCAGTTTCAGACAGGGGAGAGAAAAACTGTTTTTT. This codes for CASSFRQGREKLFF.

This clonotype is medium-sized by share. J is TRBJ2-7 and V is TRBV7-8, with D unresolved. V gave up 4 bases and J gave up 7 bases, with 8 bases separating them. From germline, CDR1 is SGHVS and CDR2 FQNEAQ. This CDR3 is built from 11 residues. The CDR3 sequence: CASSSSHEQYF. In nucleotides, the CDR3 is TGTGCCAGCAGCTCGTCGCATGAGCAGTACTTC.

This clonotype is termed large (0.1 to 1%). The chain links TRBV2 to TRBJ2-5; D ambiguous. CDR1 is SNHLY, CDR2 FYNNEI, per germline. The CDR3 has 11 amino acids. Trimming removed 6 bases at V and 2 bases at J, with 4 bases between. The CDR3 region has the DNA TGTGCCAGCAGACTACAAGAGACCCAGTACTTC. This translates into CASRLQETQYF. Full variable domain (remainder filled in from reference TRBV2 and TRBJ2-5): EPEVTQTPSHQVTQMGQEVILRCVPISNHLYFYWYRQILGQKVEFLVSFYNNEISEKSEIFDDQFSVERPDGSNFTLKIRSTKLEDSAMYFCASRLQETQYFGPGTRLLVL.

This clonotype qualifies as medium-sized. The chain joins TRBV19 to TRBJ1-5, with D unclear. The germline CDR1 and CDR2 sequences are LNHDA and SQIVND (reference sequence). The CDR3 loop spans 13 amino acids. V lost 3 bases, J lost 9 bases, and 12 bases lay in between. This CDR3 is CASSIEGKGPQHF. In nucleotides, the CDR3 is TGTGCCAGTAGTATTGAAGGGAAGGGGCCCCAGCATTTT.

By sample share, this clonotype is medium-sized. The rearrangement uses TRBV3-1 and TRBJ2-1; 9 bases match TRBD2. Germline lookup yields CDR1 LGHDT and CDR2 YNNKEL (reference sequence). V gave up 4 bases and J gave up 6 bases; unmatched junction bases: 10. The length of the CDR3 is 16 residues. The CDR3 sequence is CASSRNSGSTLNEQFF. CDR3 coding DNA: TGTGCCAGCAGCCGTAATAGCGGGAGTACCCTCAATGAGCAGTTCTTC.